This T cell receptor (beta chain) originates from a study of early T cells in non-severe SARS-CoV-2 infection. Overall study: Alpha and beta chains were unpaired, from unsorted whole-blood bulk RNA.

This clonotype was seen a handful of times. Unique molecular identifiers were attached to individual cDNA molecules. TCRdb re-analysed the 5' RACE reads in MiXCR, keeping a single row per CDR3 protein. The sample comprises around 80,000 distinct CDR3 sequences, approximately 14% of which are singletons, and around 1.5% rests with the top ten. This CDR3 comprises 13 residues. V trimming: 5 bases; J trimming: 2 bases; junction bases outside the gene matches: 5. Germline V gene sequence: CDR1 DFQATT, CDR2 SNEGSKA (reference sequence). The clonotype comes from an adult who was a healthcare worker with PCR-confirmed SARS-CoV-2 infection or an uninfected control (not recorded which). The sequenced sample consisted of whole blood. J is TRBJ1-2 and V is TRBV20-1, with TRBD1 identical over 7 bases. The CDR3 loop reads CSAHQTGNYGYTF. The CDR3 region has the DNA TGCAGTGCTCATCAGACAGGGAACTATGGCTACACCTTC.